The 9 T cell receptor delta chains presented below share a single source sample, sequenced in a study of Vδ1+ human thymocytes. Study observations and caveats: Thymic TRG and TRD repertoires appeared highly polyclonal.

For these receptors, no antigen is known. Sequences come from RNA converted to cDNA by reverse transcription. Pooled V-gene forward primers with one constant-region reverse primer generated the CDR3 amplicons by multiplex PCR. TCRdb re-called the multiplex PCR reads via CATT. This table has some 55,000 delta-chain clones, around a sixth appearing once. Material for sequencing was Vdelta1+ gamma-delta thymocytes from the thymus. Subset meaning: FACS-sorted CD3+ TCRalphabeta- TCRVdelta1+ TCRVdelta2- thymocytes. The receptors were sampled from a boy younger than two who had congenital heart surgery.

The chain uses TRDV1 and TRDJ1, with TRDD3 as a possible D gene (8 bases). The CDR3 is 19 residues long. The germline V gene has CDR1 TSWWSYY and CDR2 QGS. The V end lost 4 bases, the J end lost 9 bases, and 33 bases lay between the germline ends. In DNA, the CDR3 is TGTGCTCTTGGGGGCCGTCAAAACAGTTCCTACCCTGGGGATACAGAACTCATCTTT. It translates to CALGGRQNSSYPGDTELIF.

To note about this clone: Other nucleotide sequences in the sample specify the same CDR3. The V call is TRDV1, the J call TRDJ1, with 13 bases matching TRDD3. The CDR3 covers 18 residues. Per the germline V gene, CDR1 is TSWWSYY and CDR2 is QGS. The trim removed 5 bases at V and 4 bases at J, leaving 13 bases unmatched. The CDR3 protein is CALGTTPVLGDTGDKLIF. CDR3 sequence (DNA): TGTGCTCTTGGGACCACCCCGGTACTGGGGGATACGGGCGATAAACTCATCTTT.

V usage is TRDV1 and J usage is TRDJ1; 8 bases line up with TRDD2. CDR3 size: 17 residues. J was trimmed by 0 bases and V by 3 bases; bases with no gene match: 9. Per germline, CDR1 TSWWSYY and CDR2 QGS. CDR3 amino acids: CALGDLTSYWNTDKLIF. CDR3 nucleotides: TGTGCTCTTGGGGACCTGACTTCCTACTGGAACACCGATAAACTCATCTTT.

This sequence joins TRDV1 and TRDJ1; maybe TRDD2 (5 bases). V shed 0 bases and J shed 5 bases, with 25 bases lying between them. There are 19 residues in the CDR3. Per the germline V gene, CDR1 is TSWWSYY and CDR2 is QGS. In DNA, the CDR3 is TGTGCTCTTGGGGAACTAGCCCTACAGGCTCCCCACATGAGTGATAAACTCATCTTT. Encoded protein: CALGELALQAPHMSDKLIF.

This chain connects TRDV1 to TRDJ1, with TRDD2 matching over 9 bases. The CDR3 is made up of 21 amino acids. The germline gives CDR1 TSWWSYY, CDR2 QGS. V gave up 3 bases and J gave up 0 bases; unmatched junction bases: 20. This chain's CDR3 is CALGDTFLQFRLGPYTDKLIF. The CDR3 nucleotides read TGTGCTCTTGGGGATACCTTCCTACAATTTCGTTTGGGACCCTACACCGATAAACTCATCTTT.

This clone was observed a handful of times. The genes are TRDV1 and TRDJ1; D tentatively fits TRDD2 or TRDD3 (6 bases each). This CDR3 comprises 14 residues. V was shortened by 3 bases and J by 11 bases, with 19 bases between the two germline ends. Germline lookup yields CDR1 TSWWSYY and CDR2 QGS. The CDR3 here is CALGEAFRTGRLIF. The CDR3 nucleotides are TGTGCTCTTGGGGAGGCCTTCCGGACTGGGAGGCTCATCTTT.

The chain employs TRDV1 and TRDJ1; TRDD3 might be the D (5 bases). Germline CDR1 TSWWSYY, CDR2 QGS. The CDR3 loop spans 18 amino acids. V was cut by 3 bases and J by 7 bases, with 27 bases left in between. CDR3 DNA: TGTGCTCTTGGGGAGCCCCTGGGCAGTATCAACCTCTCTACTAAACTCATCTTT. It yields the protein CALGEPLGSINLSTKLIF.

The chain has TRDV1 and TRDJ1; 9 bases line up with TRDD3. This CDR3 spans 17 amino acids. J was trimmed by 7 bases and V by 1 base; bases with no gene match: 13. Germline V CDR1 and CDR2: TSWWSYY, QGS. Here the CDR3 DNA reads TGTGCTCTTGGGGAACAGCGGCGACTGGGGGAGGAGGCTAAACTCATCTTT. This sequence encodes CALGEQRRLGEEAKLIF.

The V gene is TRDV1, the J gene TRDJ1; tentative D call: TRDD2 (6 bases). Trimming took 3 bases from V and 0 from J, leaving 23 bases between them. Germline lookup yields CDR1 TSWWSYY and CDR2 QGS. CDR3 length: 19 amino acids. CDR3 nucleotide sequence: TGTGCTCTTGGGGAGAAGTGTGGTCCTACGCCTACTTACACCGATAAACTCATCTTT. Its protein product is CALGEKCGPTPTYTDKLIF.